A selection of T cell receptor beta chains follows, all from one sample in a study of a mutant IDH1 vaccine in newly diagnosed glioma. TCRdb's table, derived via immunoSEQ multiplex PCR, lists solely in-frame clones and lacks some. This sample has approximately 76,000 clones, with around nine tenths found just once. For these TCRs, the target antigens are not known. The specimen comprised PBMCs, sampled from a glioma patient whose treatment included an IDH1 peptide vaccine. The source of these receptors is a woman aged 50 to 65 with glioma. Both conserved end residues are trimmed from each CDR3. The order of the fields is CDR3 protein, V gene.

ASSLPGPGEKLF	TRBV7-8
ASRAGMETQY	TRBV28
ASSLQQGVTEAF	TRBV11-2
ASSPRDRELSGANVLT	TRBV18
ASSLPGGELF	TRBV5-1
ASSEGLADSYEQY	TRBV9
AWRVGNTIY	TRBV30
ASSVGLAYNEQF	TRBV2
ASSLEAGSSYEQY	TRBV27
ASRHYSNQPQH	TRBV6-5
ASSLYRAATYNEQF	TRBV28
ASSVSGRSETQY	TRBV5-6
AWSILNTGELF	TRBV30
ASSLIHPPSYEQY	TRBV7-3
ASSYLPGQLNEKLF	TRBV7-6
ASSLGFGGIYGETQY	TRBV7-2
ASSLRDPYEETQY	TRBV5-4
ASSLASRPSTDTQY	TRBV7-8
ASSEGTLGYEQF	TRBV6-1
SVEGLTSYGYT	TRBV29-1
ASSWDRTNYGYT	TRBV5-6
ASSFTGGSSYEQY	TRBV27
ASSQLRDPSSYEQY	TRBV18
AISPVSGTYNEQF	TRBV10-3
ASTSGANTEAF	TRBV5-1
SVAVAGLAKNIQY	TRBV29-1
AWSVQGRGTEAF	TRBV30
ASTKVVGDEQF	TRBV5-1
ATTGTLVEGQF	TRBV7-9